Listed here are 18 T cell receptor beta chains from one sample, sequenced in a study of shared clonotypes between healthy human individuals (dated by TCRdb to the early 2020s). Receptor libraries were prepared by the immunoSEQ multiplex PCR assay. Sourced from immuneACCESS, this table was stored by TCRdb with only in-frame sequences that have V and J called. A share of the clones is absent; for the studies checked, an unresolved V gene accounts for under half, and the remainder has no known explanation. The table for this sample lists about 1.5 million clones; about 96% of them were counted only once. The biggest ten clones account for approximately 1.2% of the sample. Sequencing used naive CD4+ T cells sorted from blood. The cell subset or site label corresponds to: CD45RA+ positively selected. The source is a man aged 25 to 40 in good health.

In nucleotides, the CDR3 is TGTGCCAGCAGCTTGGGCGGGGTCGGGGGCCATACTGAAGCTTTCTTT. Encoded protein: CASSLGGVGGHTEAFF. The gene calls are TRBV5-4 and TRBJ1-1; D might be TRBD1 (6 bases). Germline V gene sequence: CDR1 SGHNT, CDR2 YYREEE (reference sequence). V dropped 0 bases and J dropped 5 bases, with 17 bases sitting between them. The CDR3 runs 16 residues.

A note on this clone: Distinct nucleotide sequences in the sample also encode this CDR3. V usage is TRBV30 and J usage is TRBJ2-7, with D hard to call. The CDR3 has 11 residues. With 1 base removed from V and 2 bases from J, the gap between germline ends came to 3 bases. Per the germline V gene, CDR1 is GTSNPN and CDR2 is SVGIG (reference sequence). The CDR3 coding sequence is TGTGCCTGGAGTGGAACCTACGAGCAGTACTTC. Its translation: CAWSGTYEQYF.

The chain combines TRBV4-1 with TRBJ2-7; D not resolved. This CDR3 has 15 amino acids. The ends were cut back, 0 bases at V and 0 bases at J, with 9 bases in the middle. Germline assignment: CDR1 MGHRA and CDR2 YSYEKL. This chain's CDR3 is CASSQDRLSSYEQYF. Here the CDR3 DNA reads TGCGCCAGCAGCCAAGATAGGCTGAGCTCCTACGAGCAGTACTTC.

The chain recombines TRBV29-1 with TRBJ2-1, with D tentatively TRBD2 (5 bases). Germline CDR1 and CDR2: SQVTM and ANQGSEA. V was pared by 3 bases and J by 9 bases, with 15 bases between. This CDR3 is 13 amino acids long. The DNA of the CDR3 is TGCAGCGTTGATGCGGGCGGCGGAGGTGAGCAGTTCTTC. It is translated as CSVDAGGGGEQFF.

The sample holds one count of this clone. This chain uses TRBV19 with TRBJ2-3, with a weak D call TRBD1 (5 bases). CDR3 length: 15 residues. Per the germline V gene, CDR1 is LNHDA and CDR2 is SQIVND (reference sequence). V dropped 9 bases and J dropped 0 bases, with 16 bases sitting between them. The CDR3: CASLTTWGSTDTQYF. The CDR3 DNA is TGTGCCAGCCTCACCACTTGGGGCAGCACAGATACGCAGTATTTT.

The chain carries TRBV10-3 and TRBJ2-6, with TRBD1 matching over 10 bases. This CDR3 comprises 18 residues. V was clipped by 0 bases and J by 0 bases; unmatched bases: 2. Germline-derived CDR1 and CDR2 are ENHRY and SYGVKD. The CDR3, as DNA: TGTGCCATCAGTGAGTCCGGGACAGGGGTCTCTGGGGCCAACGTCCTGACTTTC. Translated: CAISESGTGVSGANVLTF.

The chain carries TRBV6-4 and TRBJ1-1; D not resolved. Trimming pared 2 bases from V and 5 bases from J, leaving 15 bases between. The CDR3 is 15 residues long. CDR1 MRHNA and CDR2 SNTAGT come from the germline V gene. CDR3 bases: TGTGCCAGCAGTGACCTCGGACGTCAGAATACTGAAGCTTTCTTT. It translates to CASSDLGRQNTEAFF.

On this clone itself: Other DNA sequences in this specimen translate into the identical CDR3. The V call is TRBV19, the J call TRBJ2-5, with a tentative D call TRBD2 (6 bases). The CDR3 has 13 residues. Trimming took 6 bases from V and 1 from J, leaving 9 bases between them. Germline V gene data show CDR1 as LNHDA and CDR2 as SQIVND (reference sequence). DNA for the CDR3: TGTGCCAGTAGGAGGGACTCCCAAGAGACCCAGTACTTC. This sequence encodes CASRRDSQETQYF.

V and J are TRBV4-1 and TRBJ1-4; D gene ambiguous. The CDR3 loop spans 14 amino acids. The germline V gene encodes CDR1 MGHRA and CDR2 YSYEKL. V lost 4 bases, J lost 7 bases, and 13 bases lay in between. The CDR3 DNA is TGCGCCAGCAGCCTTGGGCCCCTACGTGAAAAACTGTTTTTT. Translation: CASSLGPLREKLFF.

V usage is TRBV11-2 and J usage is TRBJ2-4; D not certain. Trimming took 0 bases from V and 4 from J, leaving 7 bases between them. There are 14 residues in the CDR3. Germline CDR1 SGHAT, CDR2 FQNNGV. For the CDR3, the DNA is TGTGCCAGCAGCTTAGATACGCAGAAAAACATTCAGTACTTC. This codes for CASSLDTQKNIQYF.

The V gene is TRBV9, the J gene TRBJ2-7, with 11 bases aligning to TRBD2. The length of the CDR3 is 15 residues. The V gene end was trimmed by 2 bases and the J gene end by 3 bases; junction bases not matched to a gene: 4. From germline, CDR1 is SGDLS and CDR2 YYNGEE. CDR3 loop: CASSVGLAVNYEQYF. CDR3 DNA: TGTGCCAGCAGCGTGGGACTAGCGGTAAACTACGAGCAGTACTTC. The complete variable domain, with remaining parts taken from reference TRBV9 and TRBJ2-7, reads DSGVTQTPKHLITATGQRVTLRCSPRSGDLSVYWYQQSLDQGLQFLIQYYNGEERAKGNILERFSAQQFPDLHSELNLSSLELGDSALYFCASSVGLAVNYEQYFGPGTRLTVT.

The chain employs TRBV11-2 and TRBJ1-1, with D maybe TRBD1 (5 bases). CDR1 and CDR2 from the germline V gene are SGHAT and FQNNGV. V lost 5 bases, J lost 7 bases, and 14 bases lay in between. The CDR3 covers 13 residues. CDR3 region: CASSQGARDEAFF. The DNA of the CDR3 is TGTGCCAGCAGCCAGGGTGCCAGGGATGAAGCTTTCTTT.

In regard to this clone: The sample contains more than one DNA sequence encoding this CDR3. The CDR3 DNA reads TGTGCCATCAGCTCCGGGACTAGCGGCTACGAGCAGTACTTC. Its translation is CAISSGTSGYEQYF. This chain joins TRBV10-3 and TRBJ2-7, with TRBD2 matching over 11 bases. Germline V gene sequence: CDR1 ENHRY, CDR2 SYGVKD. With V trimmed by 6 bases and J by 3 bases, 4 bases remained unmatched. The CDR3 length is 14 residues.

About this clone itself: The sample holds other DNA sequences that translate to the same CDR3. The genes are TRBV5-6 and TRBJ2-7, with 14 bases matching TRBD2. CDR3 length: 15 residues. Trimming took 4 bases from V and 3 from J; bases not matched to a gene: 3. From germline, CDR1 is SGHDT and CDR2 YYEEEE. CDR3 coding DNA: TGTGCCAGCAGCCGAGGACTAGCGGGAGGCTACGAGCAGTACTTC. This encodes CASSRGLAGGYEQYF.

V usage is TRBV2 and J usage is TRBJ2-1; 8 positions agree with TRBD2. CDR1 and CDR2 from the germline V gene are SNHLY and FYNNEI. The CDR3 totals 15 residues. The J segment lost 1 base and the V segment lost 5 bases, leaving 4 bases of the junction unmatched. CDR3 sequence: CASSFTSGSYNEQFF. Written as DNA, the CDR3 is TGTGCCAGCAGTTTTACTAGCGGATCCTACAATGAGCAGTTCTTC.

The genes are TRBV6-5 and TRBJ1-2; D possibly corresponds to TRBD1 (6 bases). Trimming removed 6 bases from V and 8 bases from J, with 13 bases in between. CDR3 length: 12 residues. Germline lookup yields CDR1 MNHEY and CDR2 SVGAGI. In DNA, the CDR3 is TGTGCCAGCAGACAGGGATCGAGAGGCTACACCTTC. Encoded protein: CASRQGSRGYTF.

The V gene is TRBV18, the J gene TRBJ2-1, with a possible D match to TRBD2 (5 bases). V shed 2 bases and J shed 4 bases, with 12 bases lying between them. Germline V lookup: CDR1 KGHSH, CDR2 LQKENI. The length of the CDR3 is 15 residues. The CDR3 nucleotides read TGTGCCAGCTCACCATTGGGAGTAGAATACAATGAGCAGTTCTTC. Translating gives CASSPLGVEYNEQFF.

For this clone: Other DNA sequences from this sample encode an identical CDR3 as well. The chain recombines TRBV6-1 with TRBJ2-6; tentatively, D is TRBD1 (5 bases). Germline assignment: CDR1 MNHNS and CDR2 SASEGT. Trimming cost V 6 bases and J 2 bases, with 5 bases left between them. The CDR3 is made up of 13 amino acids. The CDR3 reads CASSRAGANVLTF. Here the CDR3 DNA reads TGTGCCAGCAGCAGGGCTGGGGCCAACGTCCTGACTTTC.